The TCR beta chain described here comes from a study of PD-1 blockade in classical Hodgkin lymphoma. The repertoire was sequenced with immunoSEQ multiplex PCR; TCRdb's copy has only in-frame clones and lacks some. The sample records tens of thousands of clones, roughly four fifths being singletons. All patients relapsed after autologous stem cell transplantation, and brentuximab vedotin exposure varied. The CDR3 totals 16 residues. Trimming removed 1 base at V and 0 bases at J, with 12 bases between. Germline V CDR1 and CDR2: SGHTA, FQGTGA. The gene calls are TRBV7-3 and TRBJ1-1, with a tentative D call TRBD1 (5 bases). The sample was peripheral blood mononuclear cells (PBMCs), taken at baseline. This TCR was recovered from a human donor with classical Hodgkin lymphoma. Here the CDR3 reads CASSLNPAGMNTEAFF. The CDR3 region has the DNA TGTGCCAGCAGCTTAAATCCAGCAGGGATGAACACTGAAGCTTTCTTT.